Shown below are 27 T cell receptor beta chains from a single sample sequenced in a study of T cell responses to AZD1222 COVID-19 vaccine. TCRdb's copy holds only in-frame clones and misses some; the assay was immunoSEQ multiplex PCR. Here the sample spans 120,000 to 150,000 clones, under 95% being singletons. The sample here was peripheral blood, taken on day 0 of AZD1222 vaccination. These receptors originate from an adult in good health.

The chain couples TRBV7-2 to TRBJ2-3; no clear D gene. The V end lost 5 bases, the J end lost 3 bases, and 9 bases lay between the germline ends. The CDR3 is made up of 13 amino acids. Germline CDR1 is SGHTA and CDR2 is FQGNSA. The CDR3 loop reads CASSQERTDTQYF. The CDR3 region has the DNA TGTGCCAGCAGCCAAGAGAGAACAGATACGCAGTATTTT.

The chain combines TRBV19 with TRBJ1-5, with D perhaps TRBD1 (5 bases). The CDR3 totals 15 residues. Trimming took 9 bases from V and 7 from J, leaving 22 bases between them. In germline, CDR1 is LNHDA, CDR2 SQIVND (reference sequence). CDR3 sequence (DNA): TGTGCCAGCCTCGGCTGGCAGGGCGACGACCAGCCCCAGCATTTT. Translating gives CASLGWQGDDQPQHF.

The rearrangement joins TRBV14 to TRBJ2-1; 8 positions agree with TRBD1. The germline V gene encodes CDR1 SGHDN and CDR2 FVKESK. Germline trimming cut 1 base from V and 15 bases from J; bases unmatched to any gene: 5. The CDR3 contains 12 residues. The CDR3 region is CASSQGVGQGFF. The CDR3 bases are TGTGCCAGCAGCCAAGGCGTAGGACAGGGGTTCTTC.

This clone has more than one count but fewer than ten. This sequence joins TRBV2 and TRBJ2-1, with D possibly being TRBD2 (6 bases). Germline CDR1 SNHLY, CDR2 FYNNEI. The CDR3 runs to 14 residues. Trimming removed 9 bases at V and 8 bases at J, with 20 bases between. CDR3 DNA: TGTGCCAGTAGGAGGGACCAGGCCTTCGATGAGCAGTTCTTC. This codes for CASRRDQAFDEQFF.

This clone was found a few times. The V gene is TRBV12-3 or TRBV12-4, the J gene TRBJ2-7; D is possibly TRBD1 or TRBD2 (5 bases each). CDR3 size: 12 residues. Trimming took 3 bases from V and 5 from J, leaving 8 bases between them. This CDR3 is CASSFGADEQYF. The CDR3 coding sequence is TGTGCCAGCAGTTTCGGGGCGGACGAGCAGTACTTC.

The genes are TRBV5-6 and TRBJ1-2; D possibly corresponds to TRBD1 (5 bases). CDR1 and CDR2 from the germline V gene are SGHDT and YYEEEE. CDR3 length: 13 amino acids. Trimming shortened V by 5 bases and J by 3 bases, and 11 bases separated the two germline ends. CDR3 nucleotide sequence: TGTGCCAGCAGACCGTGGGGGGACTATGGCTACACCTTC. As protein: CASRPWGDYGYTF.

This clone has just one count. This chain links TRBV7-2 with TRBJ1-2; D is unresolved. The CDR3 loop spans 14 amino acids. V shed 5 bases and J shed 5 bases, with 15 bases lying between them. Germline lookup yields CDR1 SGHTA and CDR2 FQGNSA. CDR3 region: CASSPQEAGYGYTF. As DNA, the CDR3 is TGTGCCAGCAGCCCCCAGGAGGCGGGATATGGCTACACCTTC.

This chain uses TRBV7-2 with TRBJ1-1; possibly TRBD1 for D (5 bases). V was pared by 1 base and J by 8 bases, with 11 bases between. Germline values: CDR1 SGHTA, CDR2 FQGNSA. The CDR3 is 13 residues long. The CDR3 nucleotides read TGTGCCAGCAGCTTAGGCCTGGGGCGGGAAGCTTTCTTT. Translation: CASSLGLGREAFF. The variable domain in full, completed from reference TRBV7-2 and TRBJ1-1, reads GAGVSQSPSNKVTEKGKDVELRCDPISGHTALYWYRQSLGQGLEFLIYFQGNSAPDKSGLPSDRFSAERTGGSVSTLTIQRTQQEDSAVYLCASSLGLGREAFFGQGTRLTVV.

The chain combines TRBV6-4 with TRBJ1-1; D unclear. Germline CDR1 MRHNA, CDR2 SNTAGT. V lost 5 bases and J lost 1, with 14 bases in between. The length of the CDR3 is 15 residues. CDR3 sequence reads: CASSPRGGANTEAFF. CDR3 DNA sequence: TGTGCCAGCAGTCCCCGGGGAGGTGCGAACACTGAAGCTTTCTTT.

This clone was recorded only once. The CDR3 region is CASSLAGGRRLGLSYNEQFF. CDR3 in DNA: TGTGCCAGCAGCTTAGCCGGAGGGAGAAGGTTGGGTCTCTCCTACAATGAGCAGTTCTTC. The chain combines TRBV7-2 with TRBJ2-1; weak D call: TRBD2 (6 bases). The ends were cut back, 0 bases at V and 0 bases at J, with 21 bases in the middle. CDR1 SGHTA and CDR2 FQGNSA come from the germline V gene. CDR3 length: 20 residues.

The chain joins TRBV11-2 to TRBJ2-1; TRBD2 agrees at 7 bases. Germline V gives CDR1 SGHAT, CDR2 FQNNGV. V dropped 4 bases and J dropped 8; count of bases not matched to a gene: 8. The CDR3 has 14 residues. The chain's CDR3 is CASSWGTNSHEQFF. The CDR3 DNA reads as TGTGCCAGCAGCTGGGGGACTAACTCTCATGAGCAGTTCTTC.

The rearrangement uses TRBV7-3 and TRBJ2-1, with TRBD1 matching over 11 bases. CDR1 is SGHTA, CDR2 FQGTGA, per germline. V was pared by 4 bases and J by 7 bases, with 6 bases of the junction left unmatched. This CDR3 is built from 15 residues. The CDR3 loop is CASSYGTGGGNEQFF. In DNA, the CDR3 is TGTGCCAGCAGCTACGGGACAGGGGGTGGGAATGAGCAGTTCTTC.

The J gene is TRBJ2-7, the V gene TRBV27, with 7 positions matching TRBD1. Germline V CDR1 and CDR2: MNHEY, SMNVEV (reference sequence). There are 15 residues in the CDR3. J lost 4 bases, V lost 6 bases, and 12 bases had no gene match. The CDR3 reads CASSLQGQKSYEQYF. The CDR3 coding sequence is TGTGCCAGCAGCCTCCAGGGACAGAAGAGTTACGAGCAGTACTTC.

This sequence joins TRBV14 and TRBJ2-1; D possibly uses TRBD1 or TRBD2 (5 bases each). The V and J ends lost 4 bases and 8 bases respectively, with 18 bases between them. The V gene's germline CDR1 is SGHDN and CDR2 FVKESK. The CDR3 is made up of 15 amino acids. As DNA, the CDR3 is TGTGCCAGCAGCCGTCGGGGACGGGCCCTCGATGAGCAGTTCTTC. Amino acid sequence: CASSRRGRALDEQFF.

The chain is built from TRBV29-1 and TRBJ1-1; the D is unclear. The CDR3 has 11 residues. V lost 6 bases and J lost 1, with 6 bases in between. The germline V gene encodes CDR1 SQVTM and CDR2 ANQGSEA. CDR3 in amino acids: CSVRANTEAFF. Here the CDR3 DNA reads TGCAGCGTACGGGCGAACACTGAAGCTTTCTTT.

A note on this clone: Other nucleotide sequences in the sample specify the same CDR3. The V gene is TRBV7-9, the J gene TRBJ2-5, with D unclear. V was pared by 0 bases and J by 5 bases, with 4 bases between. Germline V gives CDR1 SEHNR, CDR2 FQNEAQ (reference sequence). This CDR3 has 12 amino acids. CDR3 in amino acids: CASSLAGETQYF. The CDR3 DNA reads as TGTGCCAGCAGCTTAGCGGGGGAGACCCAGTACTTC.

The CDR3 DNA follows: TGTGCCAGCAGCCAATCAAGTCAATGGCGGAACTACGAGCAGTACTTC. It specifies CASSQSSQWRNYEQYF. The J gene is TRBJ2-7, the V gene TRBV16; D gene ambiguous. V was shortened by 0 bases and J by 3 bases, with 15 bases between the two germline ends. The CDR3 covers 16 residues. Germline CDR1 and CDR2: KGHSY and FQNENV.

This chain uses TRBV28 with TRBJ1-2, with D maybe TRBD1 (5 bases). CDR3 length: 15 amino acids. Germline CDR1 is MDHEN and CDR2 is SYDVKM. Trimming removed 3 bases from V and 3 bases from J, with 14 bases in between. The CDR3 bases are TGTGCCAGCAGTTTTTTTGCAGGGTGGGACTATGGCTACACCTTC. Its protein is CASSFFAGWDYGYTF.

J is TRBJ2-6 and V is TRBV5-1; D is perhaps TRBD2 (5 bases). This CDR3 spans 16 amino acids. The germline V gene encodes CDR1 SGHRS and CDR2 YFSETQ. Trimming took off 0 bases at V and 2 bases at J, with 9 bases between the two ends. The CDR3: CASSLEGATGANVLTF. Here the CDR3 DNA reads TGCGCCAGCAGCTTGGAGGGAGCGACTGGGGCCAACGTCCTGACTTTC.

The chain has TRBV28 and TRBJ2-7; maybe TRBD2 (5 bases). V was shortened by 9 bases and J by 3 bases, with 15 bases between the two germline ends. Germline V lookup: CDR1 MDHEN, CDR2 SYDVKM. The CDR3 runs to 13 residues. CDR3 nucleotides: TGTGCCAGTAACAGCGGCCACTACTACGAGCAGTACTTC. Its protein is CASNSGHYYEQYF.

CDR3 sequence reads: CASRTGENTEAFF. CDR3 DNA: TGTGCCAGCAGAACAGGGGAGAACACTGAAGCTTTCTTT. This chain links TRBV28 with TRBJ1-1; TRBD1 matches at 7 bases. Germline values: CDR1 MDHEN, CDR2 SYDVKM. The trim removed 6 bases at V and 1 base at J, leaving 2 bases unmatched. This CDR3 comprises 13 residues. Combining the CDR3 with reference TRBV28 and TRBJ1-1 gives the whole variable domain DVKVTQSSRYLVKRTGEKVFLECVQDMDHENMFWYRQDPGLGLRLIYFSYDVKMKEKGDIPEGYSVSREKKERFSLILESASTNQTSMYLCASRTGENTEAFFGQGTRLTVV.

The J gene is TRBJ2-3, the V gene TRBV28; TRBD2 aligns across 10 bases. The CDR3 runs 15 residues. V trimming: 7 bases; J trimming: 3 bases; junction bases outside the gene matches: 7. Germline V gene sequence: CDR1 MDHEN, CDR2 SYDVKM. As DNA, the CDR3 is TGTGCCAGCAACGAAGCGGGAGGGAGAACAGATACGCAGTATTTT. Amino acids: CASNEAGGRTDTQYF.

The chain is built from TRBV6-5 and TRBJ1-3, with D tentatively TRBD1 (5 bases). V lost 5 bases and J lost 4, with 12 bases in between. The CDR3 sequence is 14 residues long. Per the germline V gene, CDR1 is MNHEY and CDR2 is SVGAGI. CDR3 protein: CASSPGWSGNTIYF. CDR3 nucleotide sequence: TGTGCCAGCAGTCCAGGGTGGTCGGGAAACACCATATATTTT.

This clone turned up a few times. The rearrangement uses TRBV15 and TRBJ1-6, with D maybe TRBD1 (5 bases). Germline V lookup: CDR1 LNHNV, CDR2 YYDKDF (reference sequence). V lost 0 bases and J lost 10, with 19 bases in between. This CDR3 has 17 residues. For the CDR3, the DNA is TGTGCCACCAGCAGAGATCTCCCTTTGAGAGGGGAATCACCCCTCCACTTT. Residues: CATSRDLPLRGESPLHF.

V and J are TRBV5-1 and TRBJ1-6, with D possibly TRBD1 on 6 matching bases. Germline lookup yields CDR1 SGHRS and CDR2 YFSETQ. The CDR3 consists of 23 residues. V dropped 2 bases and J dropped 3 bases, with 33 bases sitting between them. The CDR3: CASSLGLFSAVSGTTIYNSPLHF. The CDR3, as DNA: TGCGCCAGCAGCTTAGGACTCTTCTCCGCTGTTTCCGGGACAACTATCTATAATTCACCCCTCCACTTT.

This clone has just one count. Here the CDR3 reads CASSRGQGGGYTF. The CDR3 DNA reads TGTGCCAGCAGCAGAGGACAGGGCGGCGGCTACACCTTC. The chain couples TRBV2 to TRBJ1-2, with 8 bases aligning to TRBD1. The CDR3 contains 13 residues. The V segment lost 6 bases and the J segment 8 bases; nucleotides outside the gene matches: 8. In germline, CDR1 is SNHLY, CDR2 FYNNEI.

The V call is TRBV9, the J call TRBJ2-7; 13 bases line up with TRBD2. Per germline, CDR1 SGDLS and CDR2 YYNGEE. J gave up 2 bases and V 5 bases, and 7 bases lay outside the gene matches. The CDR3 runs to 16 residues. CDR3 region: CASSPGLAGPPYEQYF. DNA for the CDR3: TGTGCCAGCAGTCCGGGACTAGCGGGGCCTCCCTACGAGCAGTACTTC. The variable domain in full, with the rest retrieved from reference TRBV9 and TRBJ2-7, is DSGVTQTPKHLITATGQRVTLRCSPRSGDLSVYWYQQSLDQGLQFLIQYYNGEERAKGNILERFSAQQFPDLHSELNLSSLELGDSALYFCASSPGLAGPPYEQYFGPGTRLTVT.